The rows below give T cell receptor beta chains drawn from one sample of a study of identical twins. TCRdb ran MiXCR on the 5' RACE reads and lists one entry per CDR3 protein. The sample consists of 700,000 to 950,000 distinct CDR3 sequences, 12% of them appearing once. This sample also belongs to another study, concerning yellow fever vaccine responses in identical twins.

Source material: PBMCs. Receptors originate from a young woman in good health. The CDR3 runs from the conserved cysteine through the conserved F or W. A D gene is named only where the DNA matches it firmly. Clone size is stated in some rows and not others, as once, few, many or a class when expanded.

abundance	v_gene	d_gene	j_gene	CDR3nt	CDR3aa
-	TRBV28	-	TRBJ2-5	TGTGCCAGCAGTTTCGTCCAGAGATATGAGACCCAGTACTTC	CASSFVQRYETQYF
many	TRBV3-1	TRBD2	TRBJ2-1	TGTGCCAGCAGCCAGAGACTAGCGGGAGTGATTTTGTTCTTC	CASSQRLAGVILFF
many	TRBV27	-	TRBJ1-5	TGTGCCAGCAGTTTGTACTACGACCAGCCCCAGCATTTT	CASSLYYDQPQHF
few	TRBV20-1	-	TRBJ2-3	TGCAGTGCTAGACCACTCACAGATACGCAGTATTTT	CSARPLTDTQYF
few	TRBV3-1	-	TRBJ2-5	TGTGCCAGCAGCCAAGCCACGAGGACCCAGTACTTC	CASSQATRTQYF
few	TRBV7-6	TRBD2	TRBJ2-1	TGTGCCAGCAGCTTAGGGGGGACTAGATTGAATGAGCAGTTCTTC	CASSLGGTRLNEQFF
few	TRBV20-1	-	TRBJ2-5	TGCAGTGTGGGCTTTCTGGGGACCCAGTACTTC	CSVGFLGTQYF
few	TRBV19	-	TRBJ2-1	TGTGCCAGTGCCCTGTTAGCGACCTACAATGAGCAGTTCTTC	CASALLATYNEQFF
-	TRBV4-1	-	TRBJ1-2	TGCGCCAGCAGCCAAGAGGGGTCTGCTGGGGGCTACACCTTC	CASSQEGSAGGYTF
-	TRBV10-3	-	TRBJ2-1	TGTGCCATCAGTGAGTCTAAGGGGTCCAATGAGCAGTTCTTC	CAISESKGSNEQFF
few	TRBV27	TRBD1	TRBJ2-5	TGTGCCAGCAGTCCCCGACAGGGTATACAAGAGACCCAGTACTTC	CASSPRQGIQETQYF
-	TRBV28	-	TRBJ1-1	TGTGCCAGCATCCCGTATGCGGGGAAGAACACTGAAGCTTTCTTT	CASIPYAGKNTEAFF
few	TRBV2	-	TRBJ2-3	TGTGCCAGCAGTGAAGCGACGGGGGTCGATACGCAGTATTTT	CASSEATGVDTQYF
few	TRBV28	-	TRBJ2-3	TGTGCCACACTCCTGCGAAGGGCCTCAGATACGCAGTATTTT	CATLLRRASDTQYF
-	TRBV5-1	-	TRBJ1-4	TGCGCCAGCAGCTCACAGGGAGCAACTAATGAAAAACTGTTTTTT	CASSSQGATNEKLFF
few	TRBV12-3/TRBV12-4	-	TRBJ1-5	TGTGCCAGCAGTTTGGAAGGGTTTAACCAGCCCCAGCATTTT	CASSLEGFNQPQHF
-	TRBV5-1	TRBD1	TRBJ2-5	TGCGCCAGCAGCCCGGACAGGGGGTGGGAGACCCAGTACTTC	CASSPDRGWETQYF
-	TRBV7-2	-	TRBJ2-5	TGTGCCAGCAGCTTAGGATCTGGTCTTGGGGAGACCCAGTACTTC	CASSLGSGLGETQYF
-	TRBV7-8	TRBD1	TRBJ2-1	TGTGCCAGCAGCTTTTGGACAGGGGGTTCCAATGAGCAGTTCTTC	CASSFWTGGSNEQFF
many	TRBV3-1	-	TRBJ2-7	TGTGCCAGCAGCCTGAACGAATACGAGCAGTACTTC	CASSLNEYEQYF
few	TRBV11-2	-	TRBJ1-1	TGTGCCAGCAGCTTAGTCGGTCAGGGCGATCGTGAAGCTTTCTTT	CASSLVGQGDREAFF
-	TRBV2	-	TRBJ2-3	TGTGCCAGCACTCAGGACCCCAGAAACCCAGATACGCAGTATTTT	CASTQDPRNPDTQYF
few	TRBV5-1	-	TRBJ2-4	TGCGCCAGCAGCTTGGTCACGACTTCCGGGATCAAAAACATTCAGTACTTC	CASSLVTTSGIKNIQYF
-	TRBV24-1	TRBD1	TRBJ2-1	TGTGCCACCAGTGTGAGGGGGCTGGCCAATGAGCAGTTCTTC	CATSVRGLANEQFF
-	TRBV29-1	TRBD1	TRBJ2-3	TGCAGCGTTGAAGGATCCAGGGGGCTGGGAGATACGCAGTATTTT	CSVEGSRGLGDTQYF
-	TRBV29-1	-	TRBJ2-7	TGCAGCGTCCTCCATGAGGCTAGCGAGCAGTACTTC	CSVLHEASEQYF
many	TRBV9	-	TRBJ1-2	TGTGCCAGCAGCGTAGGGGACCAGCAGTATGGCTACACCTTC	CASSVGDQQYGYTF
few	TRBV4-1	-	TRBJ2-1	TGCGCCAGCAGCCACTCCGCTGGAGATGAGCAGTTCTTC	CASSHSAGDEQFF
few	TRBV5-1	-	TRBJ2-1	TGCGCCAGCAGCTTAGTCGGGGTCCTACCGGGGAATGAGCAGTTCTTC	CASSLVGVLPGNEQFF
many	TRBV11-2	-	TRBJ2-7	TGTGCCAGCAGCTTAGATGGACGGTACGAGCAGTACTTC	CASSLDGRYEQYF
few	TRBV7-2	-	TRBJ2-7	TGTGCCAGCAGCCGCAAGACTCATTACTACGAGCAGTACTTC	CASSRKTHYYEQYF
-	TRBV6-5	-	TRBJ2-3	TGTGCCAGCAGTACTAGACCGCCGGGGAGGGATACGCAGTATTTT	CASSTRPPGRDTQYF
few	TRBV4-2	-	TRBJ2-6	TGTGCCAGCAGCCACCGCGGGCAGTCCAAAGGCTCTGGGGCCAACGTCCTGACTTTC	CASSHRGQSKGSGANVLTF
many	TRBV11-2	TRBD1	TRBJ2-5	TGTGCCAGCAGCTTAGATGGGACACAGGGGTCCTTCGGTGTGACCCAGTACTTC	CASSLDGTQGSFGVTQYF
-	TRBV7-2	TRBD2	TRBJ2-1	TGTGCCACCCAGCGGGAGCAGTGGGATGAGCAGTTCTTC	CATQREQWDEQFF
-	TRBV5-1	-	TRBJ2-5	TGCGCCAGCAGCCCGGGACCCCGACAAGAGACCCAGTACTTC	CASSPGPRQETQYF
many	TRBV12-3/TRBV12-4	TRBD1	TRBJ1-2	TGTGCCAGCAGTCCCACGACAGGGGGCCGCAATGGCTACACCTTC	CASSPTTGGRNGYTF
-	TRBV7-9	TRBD1	TRBJ2-3	TGTGCCAGCAGCTTCGCCAGGGGACAGGGTCGTTCGGATACGCAGTATTTT	CASSFARGQGRSDTQYF
many	TRBV5-1	TRBD2	TRBJ2-1	TGCGCCAGCAGCTTGACTAGCGGTGGTCGGGGTGAGCAGTTCTTC	CASSLTSGGRGEQFF
-	TRBV7-2	TRBD2	TRBJ2-1	TGTGCCAGCAGCGCCGGGACTAACATCTACAATGAGCAGTTCTTC	CASSAGTNIYNEQFF
-	TRBV7-9	TRBD2	TRBJ2-1	TGTGCCAGCAGCCTGCGGGAGTTAGGCTACAATGAGCAGTTCTTC	CASSLRELGYNEQFF
many	TRBV27	TRBD2	TRBJ2-1	TGTGCCAGCAGACCCCAGGGGGGCGGGAGGGCCTCCTACAATGAGCAGTTCTTC	CASRPQGGGRASYNEQFF
-	TRBV12-3/TRBV12-4	-	TRBJ2-7	TGTGCCAGCAGTTTCCAGGATTCCTACGAGCAGTACTTC	CASSFQDSYEQYF
-	TRBV4-1	-	TRBJ1-1	TGCGCCAGCAGCCAAGTCACGAATCCTGCTAGGAACACTGAAGCTTTCTTT	CASSQVTNPARNTEAFF
-	TRBV11-2	-	TRBJ2-2	TGTGCCAGCAGCCCATCTAGCGTTGACACCGGGGAGCTGTTTTTT	CASSPSSVDTGELFF
few	TRBV15	-	TRBJ1-1	TGTGCCACCAGCAGAGATGTGGGGGTCGAAGCTTTCTTT	CATSRDVGVEAFF
-	TRBV7-2	-	TRBJ2-2	TGTGCCAGCAGCTTACAAGCGGGCGACACCGGGGAGCTGTTTTTT	CASSLQAGDTGELFF